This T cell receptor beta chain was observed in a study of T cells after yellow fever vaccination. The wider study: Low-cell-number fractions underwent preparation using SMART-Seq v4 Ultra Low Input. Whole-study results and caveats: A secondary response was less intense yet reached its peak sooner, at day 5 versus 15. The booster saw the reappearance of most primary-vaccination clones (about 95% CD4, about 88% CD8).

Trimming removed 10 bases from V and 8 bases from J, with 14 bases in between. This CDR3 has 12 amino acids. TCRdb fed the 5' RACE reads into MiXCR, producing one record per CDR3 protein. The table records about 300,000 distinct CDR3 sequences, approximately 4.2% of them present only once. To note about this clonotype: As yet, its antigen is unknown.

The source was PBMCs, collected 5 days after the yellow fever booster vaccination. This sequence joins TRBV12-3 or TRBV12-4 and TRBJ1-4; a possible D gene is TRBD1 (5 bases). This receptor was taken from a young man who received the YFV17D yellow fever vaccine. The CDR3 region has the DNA TGTGCCACCCTCCAGGGCAGGGAAAAACTGTTTTTT. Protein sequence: CATLQGREKLFF.